These 22 T cell receptor beta chains share one sample of origin, sequenced in a study of OX40 agonist ivuxolimab in advanced cancers. Repertoires were generated with immunoSEQ multiplex PCR, while TCRdb's copy carries only in-frame clones and drops some. The profile shows about 15,000 clones, about three quarters of them singletons. Sequencing was performed on CD4+ or CD8+ T cells sorted from blood, taken in a trial of the OX40 agonist ivuxolimab. These receptors originate from an adult with an advanced solid tumor such as melanoma, head and neck, liver or kidney cancer.

The gene calls are TRBV4-1 and TRBJ2-1; D could derive from TRBD1 or TRBD2 (5 bases each). Looked up from germline, CDR1 is MGHRA and CDR2 is YSYEKL. Trimming pared 2 bases from V and 6 bases from J, leaving 14 bases between. This CDR3 has 15 residues. In DNA, the CDR3 is TGCGCCAGCAGCCAAAGGGACCTATTATTCAATGAGCAGTTCTTC. This encodes CASSQRDLLFNEQFF.

The CDR3 sequence: CASSPQPGQGRSGANVLTF. Written as DNA, the CDR3 is TGTGCCAGCAGCCCCCAACCGGGACAGGGGCGCTCCGGGGCCAACGTCCTGACTTTC. J is TRBJ2-6 and V is TRBV7-9; 10 nucleotides agree with TRBD1. Trimming removed 5 bases from V and 4 bases from J; junction bases left unmatched: 14. Germline V CDR1 and CDR2: SEHNR, FQNEAQ (reference sequence). CDR3 length: 19 amino acids.

This clone has more than one count but fewer than ten. V and J are TRBV9 and TRBJ2-3, with 8 bases matching TRBD2. The germline gives CDR1 SGDLS, CDR2 YYNGEE. J was trimmed by 6 bases and V by 5 bases; bases with no gene match: 14. This CDR3 comprises 16 residues. CDR3 region: CASSHPGGAGVDTQYF. CDR3 coding DNA: TGTGCCAGCAGTCATCCGGGCGGAGCGGGGGTGGATACGCAGTATTTT.

The chain joins TRBV19 to TRBJ1-1, with D uncertain. V lost 5 bases and J 7 bases, leaving 17 bases between the germline ends. Germline V gene lookup returns CDR1 LNHDA and CDR2 SQIVND (reference sequence). The CDR3 spans 14 residues. DNA for the CDR3: TGTGCCAGTAGTGCGACCCAATTAAGGAATGAAGCTTTCTTT. Amino acids: CASSATQLRNEAFF.

The chain is built from TRBV10-1 and TRBJ2-3, with 9 bases fitting TRBD2. The CDR3 is made up of 15 amino acids. CDR1 and CDR2 from the germline V gene are WNHNN and SYGVQD (reference sequence). V lost 2 bases and J lost 4; bases outside the gene matches: 4. For the CDR3, the DNA is TGCGCCAGCAGTGAGGGGACTAGCCCGCCAGATACGCAGTATTTT. Protein sequence: CASSEGTSPPDTQYF.

V is TRBV29-1 and J is TRBJ2-7; D is unclear. CDR1 SQVTM and CDR2 ANQGSEA come from the germline V gene. The CDR3 runs to 14 residues. V gave up 1 base and J gave up 3 bases, with 13 bases separating them. Here the CDR3 reads CSVEVQEGFYEQYF. In DNA, the CDR3 is TGCAGCGTTGAAGTCCAGGAAGGCTTCTACGAGCAGTACTTC.

The rearrangement joins TRBV7-6 to TRBJ2-5; D not resolved. Between the trimmed V and J ends, which lost 5 bases and 5 bases, there was a span of 21 bases. CDR3 size: 16 residues. Germline CDR1 is SGHVS and CDR2 is FNYEAQ. For the CDR3, the DNA is TGTGCCAGCAGCACCTTGCTGCGCGGCCCCGGGGAGACCCAGTACTTC. Translated: CASSTLLRGPGETQYF.

In its sample, this clone was seen a few times. The rearrangement uses TRBV7-6 and TRBJ2-1; D may be TRBD2 (5 bases). CDR3 length: 13 residues. Per germline, CDR1 SGHVS and CDR2 FNYEAQ. Trimming took 1 base from V and 6 from J, leaving 7 bases between them. DNA for the CDR3: TGTGCCAGCAGCTTAGGGACTCCCAATGAGCAGTTCTTC. This codes for CASSLGTPNEQFF.

The chain recombines TRBV9 with TRBJ2-7; 9 bases line up with TRBD2. Looked up from germline, CDR1 is SGDLS and CDR2 is YYNGEE. CDR3 length: 16 amino acids. V lost 0 bases, J lost 5 bases, and 9 bases stayed unmatched. The CDR3 loop reads CASSVEGGPSGDEQYF. CDR3 in DNA: TGTGCCAGCAGCGTAGAAGGGGGGCCTAGCGGGGACGAGCAGTACTTC.

V is TRBV10-2 and J is TRBJ2-2; D uncertain. Germline V lookup: CDR1 WSHSY, CDR2 SAAADI. V was clipped by 8 bases and J by 0 bases, with 4 bases between them. The CDR3 consists of 12 residues. In DNA, the CDR3 is TGCGCCAGCGGGCCGAACACCGGGGAGCTGTTTTTT. Its translation: CASGPNTGELFF.

The chain is built from TRBV7-9 and TRBJ2-3; 7 nucleotides agree with TRBD2. Germline CDR1 SEHNR, CDR2 FQNEAQ (reference sequence). J lost 0 bases, V lost 5 bases, and 8 bases had no gene match. The length of the CDR3 is 16 residues. The CDR3 here is CASSKAETSSTDTQYF. The CDR3, as DNA: TGTGCCAGCAGCAAGGCGGAGACTAGCAGCACAGATACGCAGTATTTT. The complete variable domain, with remaining parts taken from reference TRBV7-9 and TRBJ2-3, reads DTGVSQNPRHKITKRGQNVTFRCDPISEHNRLYWYRQTLGQGPEFLTYFQNEAQLEKSRLLSDRFSAERPKGSFSTLEIQRTEQGDSAMYLCASSKAETSSTDTQYFGPGTRLTVL.

This sequence joins TRBV28 and TRBJ1-5; maybe TRBD1 (6 bases). Trimming pared 3 bases from V and 5 bases from J, leaving 11 bases between. Germline-derived CDR1 and CDR2 are MDHEN and SYDVKM. The CDR3 sequence is 14 residues long. The CDR3 loop is CASSFRQGHQPQHF. CDR3 DNA sequence: TGTGCCAGCAGTTTTCGGCAGGGGCATCAGCCCCAGCATTTT.

This rearrangement joins TRBV6-1 to TRBJ1-5; tentative D call: TRBD1 (5 bases). CDR1 is MNHNS and CDR2 is SASEGT in the germline V gene. The germline V and J ends were trimmed by 7 bases and 6 bases, with 13 bases remaining between them. The CDR3 sequence is 13 residues long. The CDR3: CASTGRGTQPQHF. The CDR3 nucleotides are TGTGCCAGCACAGGACGAGGGACTCAGCCCCAGCATTTT.

This clone was seen a handful of times. The rearrangement links TRBV2 to TRBJ2-6; D is ambiguous. Germline V gives CDR1 SNHLY, CDR2 FYNNEI. V shed 8 bases and J shed 0 bases, with 14 bases lying between them. The CDR3 has 16 amino acids. This CDR3 reads CASLPGRTSGANVLTF. DNA for the CDR3: TGTGCCAGCCTTCCCGGACGGACCTCTGGGGCCAACGTCCTGACTTTC.

The rearrangement links TRBV6-5 to TRBJ2-7; TRBD2 aligns across 10 bases. The germline V gene encodes CDR1 MNHEY and CDR2 SVGAGI. The CDR3 runs 14 residues. With 2 bases clipped from V and 6 bases from J, the junction kept 4 bases outside the gene matches. CDR3 nucleotides: TGTGCCAGCAGTTACCTAGCGGGAGAGGTCGAGCAGTACTTC. Protein product: CASSYLAGEVEQYF.

The chain combines TRBV7-3 with TRBJ2-1; D is uncertain. Germline CDR1 and CDR2: SGHTA and FQGTGA. The CDR3 is 13 residues long. V was shortened by 5 bases and J by 9 bases, with 14 bases between the two germline ends. CDR3 in DNA: TGTGCCAGCAGCATACTACCCGGCTCTGAGCAGTTCTTC. Translating gives CASSILPGSEQFF.

The genes are TRBV2 and TRBJ2-1, with D possibly TRBD1 on 6 matching bases. Germline CDR1 reads SNHLY; CDR2 reads FYNNEI. CDR3 length: 15 residues. With 6 bases removed from V and 1 base from J, the gap between germline ends came to 13 bases. CDR3 region: CASSRTVISYNEQFF. As DNA, the CDR3 is TGTGCCAGCAGCCGGACAGTAATTTCCTACAATGAGCAGTTCTTC. Full variable domain (outside the CDR3, taken from reference TRBV2 and TRBJ2-1): EPEVTQTPSHQVTQMGQEVILRCVPISNHLYFYWYRQILGQKVEFLVSFYNNEISEKSEIFDDQFSVERPDGSNFTLKIRSTKLEDSAMYFCASSRTVISYNEQFFGPGTRLTVL.

J is TRBJ2-1 and V is TRBV6-5, with D hard to call. This CDR3 is built from 12 residues. Germline loops: CDR1 MNHEY, CDR2 SVGAGI. V was shortened by 2 bases and J by 6 bases, with 5 bases between the two germline ends. CDR3 in amino acids: CASSYGGNEQFF. CDR3 in DNA: TGTGCCAGCAGTTACGGCGGCAATGAGCAGTTCTTC.

This clone is medium-sized (0.01 to 0.1%) within its sample. The chain links TRBV29-1 to TRBJ2-7; possibly TRBD1 for D (5 bases). The CDR3 totals 12 residues. The V end lost 0 bases, the J end lost 3 bases, and 6 bases lay between the germline ends. Germline-derived CDR1 and CDR2 are SQVTM and ANQGSEA. For the CDR3, the DNA is TGCAGCGTTGAAGATACAGGCTACGAGCAGTACTTC. Amino acids: CSVEDTGYEQYF.

This chain links TRBV9 with TRBJ2-3, with D possibly being TRBD1 (6 bases). The V end was cut by 2 bases, the J end by 2 bases, with 12 bases between. CDR1 is SGDLS, CDR2 YYNGEE, per germline. The length of the CDR3 is 15 residues. The CDR3 spells CASSVEGTTTDTQYF. The CDR3 DNA reads as TGTGCCAGCAGCGTCGAGGGGACAACCACAGATACGCAGTATTTT.

The J gene is TRBJ2-6, the V gene TRBV7-8; D ambiguous. The CDR3 totals 16 residues. V lost 4 bases, J lost 2 bases, and 12 bases lay in between. Germline V gives CDR1 SGHVS, CDR2 FQNEAQ. This CDR3 reads CASSSGSGPGANVLTF. DNA for the CDR3: TGTGCCAGCAGCTCTGGGTCGGGTCCTGGGGCCAACGTCCTGACTTTC.

This clone was picked up one time. The J gene is TRBJ2-7, the V gene TRBV2; 7 bases align to TRBD2. The CDR3 spans 13 residues. The germline V gene has CDR1 SNHLY and CDR2 FYNNEI. The V and J ends lost 7 bases and 3 bases, in that order; junction bases with no gene match: 6. The DNA for the CDR3 is TGTGCCAGCATAGGCCTAGCGGACTACGAGCAGTACTTC. Translating gives CASIGLADYEQYF.